This TCR beta chain was sequenced in a study of cytomegalovirus exposure and HLA in healthy donors. Findings and caveats of the study: In a later analysis, at a false discovery rate of 0.05, 15,000 to 20,000 TCR beta sequences matched HLA alleles. Presence/absence analyses assumed roughly uniform sequencing depth across donors. The sole available immune exposure information was CMV serostatus. The authors listed 164 TCR beta chains as cytomegalovirus-associated.

The PCR was carried out with 60 Vbeta primers and 13 Jbeta primers. This table comes from immunoSEQ multiplex PCR, and its TCRdb copy is limited to in-frame clones, with some not included. This repertoire shows under 200,000 clones, 79% found once; its top ten account for 0.69%. Trimming cost V 3 bases and J 0 bases; bases outside gene matches: 6. The CDR3 has 17 amino acids. The germline CDR1 and CDR2 sequences are GTSNPN and SVGIG (reference sequence). A remark on this clone: Antigen unknown.

The receptor's source is a woman in her thirties or forties in good health and CMV-seronegative. This sequence joins TRBV30 and TRBJ1-6, with TRBD1 matching over 9 bases. The sequencing sample was made of PBMCs. The chain's CDR3 is CAWRIDRGTSYNSPLHF. Written as DNA, the CDR3 is TGTGCCTGGAGGATTGACAGGGGGACCTCCTATAATTCACCCCTCCACTTT.